The source of this T cell receptor (beta chain) is a study of T cells in women clearing cervical HPV infection. Looking at the study overall: Controls' single incident HPV16 infection cleared within 12 months without precancer. Blood came at first lesion visit for cases, post-clearance for controls. Regarding the study as a whole: TRBV6-7 abundance was lower in cases than controls (about 0.099% versus 0.16%).

Libraries were prepared by immunoSEQ multiplex PCR; TCRdb keeps only in-frame clonotypes and omits some of them. Across over 35,000 clones, the top ten clones capture 35% to 45% of the sample. The CDR3 runs 13 residues. CDR1 and CDR2 from the germline V gene are KGHSH and LQKENI. To note about this clone: What it recognizes is unknown. One junction end does not reproduce the germline sequence, and a read error may be involved. Read sequence stops 3 residues before the CDR3 end, and the germline J gene provides the missing end.

This sequence joins TRBV18 and TRBJ1-5; D call uncertain. The clonotype was recovered from a woman between 18 and 75 years old with a cervical HPV16 infection that either progressed to CIN3+ or cleared (not recorded which). The sequencing sample was made of blood buffy coat. The chain's CDR3 is CTSSPLGNQPQHF. The CDR3 DNA, read in part, is TGTACCAGCTCACCACTCGGTAATCAGCCC.